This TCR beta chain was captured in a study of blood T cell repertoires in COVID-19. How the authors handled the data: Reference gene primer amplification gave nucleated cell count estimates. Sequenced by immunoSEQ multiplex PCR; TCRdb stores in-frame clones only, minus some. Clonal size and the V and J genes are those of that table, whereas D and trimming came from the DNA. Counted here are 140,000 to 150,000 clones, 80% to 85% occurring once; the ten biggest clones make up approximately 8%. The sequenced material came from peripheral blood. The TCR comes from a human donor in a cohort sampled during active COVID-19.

The CDR3, as DNA: TGTGCCAGCAGCGCGTCTGGGAGGGCCGGGGACGAGCAGTACTTC. It translates to CASSASGRAGDEQYF. The chain recombines TRBV7-6 with TRBJ2-7; TRBD2 agrees at 7 bases. The CDR3 totals 15 residues. V trimming: 5 bases; J trimming: 5 bases; junction bases outside the gene matches: 12. Germline V gives CDR1 SGHVS, CDR2 FNYEAQ. Looking up the rest from reference TRBV7-6 and TRBJ2-7 gives the full variable domain: GAGVSQSPRYKVTKRGQDVALRCDPISGHVSLYWYRQALGQGPEFLTYFNYEAQQDKSGLPNDRFSAERPEGSISTLTIQRTEQRDSAMYRCASSASGRAGDEQYFGPGTRLTVT.